Each of the 26 T cell receptor beta chains below was sequenced from the same sample in a study of T cells in Graves' hyperthyroidism and ophthalmopathy. RNA transcripts gave rise to amplified TCR beta CDR3 regions. Primed by the HTBI set, a first-round RT-PCR was run on the TCR CDR3. TCRdb itself ran the multiplex PCR reads through MiXCR, one entry per CDR3 protein. The table shows hundreds of thousands of distinct CDR3 sequences, with under 20% occurring only once. Sequenced sample: blood. The origin of the receptors is a woman aged 18-29 years with Graves' hyperthyroidism.

This clonotype has at least ten counts. The rearrangement links TRBV18 to TRBJ1-1; D possibly corresponds to TRBD1 (6 bases). Trimming cost V 2 bases and J 0 bases, with 13 bases left between them. Germline V CDR1 and CDR2: KGHSH, LQKENI. The CDR3 is 16 residues long. CDR3 in DNA: TGTGCCAGCTCACCAAGGGGGATAGGGCTGAACACTGAAGCTTTCTTT. It specifies CASSPRGIGLNTEAFF.

Ten or more counts support this clonotype. V gene TRBV12-3 or TRBV12-4 combines with J gene TRBJ2-7; D is uncertain. V was trimmed by 5 bases and J by 3 bases, leaving 11 bases between them. This CDR3 has 13 amino acids. The CDR3 here is CASSPAVYYEQYF. CDR3 nucleotides: TGTGCCAGCAGTCCCGCCGTATACTACGAGCAGTACTTC.

This clonotype was seen many times. V is TRBV27 and J is TRBJ2-6; D is unclear. There are 15 residues in the CDR3. The V and J ends lost 3 bases and 4 bases respectively, with 10 bases between them. Germline V gene lookup returns CDR1 MNHEY and CDR2 SMNVEV (reference sequence). CDR3 sequence: CASSLALGGANVLTF. CDR3 DNA sequence: TGTGCCAGCAGTTTGGCCCTCGGGGGGGCCAACGTCCTGACTTTC.

This clonotype was recorded at least ten times. The chain combines TRBV24-1 with TRBJ1-2; no firm D call. Trimming stripped 1 base from V and 10 bases from J, with 6 bases between. The germline V gene has CDR1 KGHDR and CDR2 SFDVKD. This CDR3 has 11 amino acids. CDR3 amino acids: CATSDFFTYTF. The CDR3 DNA sequence: TGTGCCACCAGTGATTTTTTTACCTACACCTTC.

This clonotype occurred many times. The chain has TRBV27 and TRBJ1-1; D gene uncertain. The V end was cut by 9 bases, the J end by 2 bases, with 10 bases between. CDR3 length equals 12 residues. Germline V gives CDR1 MNHEY, CDR2 SMNVEV (reference sequence). The CDR3 bases are TGTGCCAGTTTGTTGCCCAACACTGAAGCTTTCTTT. Translation gives CASLLPNTEAFF.

This clonotype came up many times. This chain joins TRBV6-5 and TRBJ1-1; D gene uncertain. The CDR3 covers 13 residues. Trimming removed 8 bases from V and 5 bases from J, with 15 bases in between. The germline V gene encodes CDR1 MNHEY and CDR2 SVGAGI. DNA for the CDR3: TGTGCCAGCCTACGGGCAGGCCGAACTGAAGCTTTCTTT. As protein: CASLRAGRTEAFF.

The chain is built from TRBV4-1 and TRBJ2-5; no clear D gene. This CDR3 spans 16 amino acids. From germline, CDR1 is MGHRA and CDR2 YSYEKL. V was clipped by 3 bases and J by 5 bases, with 19 bases between them. The DNA of the CDR3 is TGCGCCAGCAGCCACCTCACTCCCAGTGCGGTGGAGACCCAGTACTTC. Its protein product is CASSHLTPSAVETQYF.

The table lists this clonotype with many counts. The chain has TRBV11-2 and TRBJ1-1; D is undetermined. Germline V gives CDR1 SGHAT, CDR2 FQNNGV. The length of the CDR3 is 13 residues. Trimming removed 5 bases from V and 5 bases from J, with 12 bases in between. DNA for the CDR3: TGTGCCAGCAGCCTCGCGACAATTACTGAAGCTTTCTTT. Encoded protein: CASSLATITEAFF.

There are many counts of this clonotype. V gene TRBV12-3 or TRBV12-4 combines with J gene TRBJ1-5, with D perhaps TRBD1 (6 bases). The CDR3 extends over 16 amino acids. Trimming took off 1 base at V and 2 bases at J, with 12 bases between the two ends. The CDR3 here is CASSLEDRLRNQPQHF. CDR3 in DNA: TGTGCCAGCAGTTTAGAAGACAGGCTTCGCAATCAGCCCCAGCATTTT.

This clonotype appeared many times. V gene TRBV6-1 combines with J gene TRBJ2-5, with 13 bases fitting TRBD2. The germline CDR1 and CDR2 sequences are MNHNS and SASEGT. The CDR3 is 17 amino acids. J gave up 7 bases and V 6 bases, and 14 bases lay outside the gene matches. In nucleotides, the CDR3 is TGTGCCAGCAGAAAACTAGCGGGGGGGTTGTACCCCGTGACCCAGTACTTC. This encodes CASRKLAGGLYPVTQYF.

This clonotype is a singleton in its sample. The chain joins TRBV7-2 to TRBJ1-5; D ambiguous. This CDR3 has 13 amino acids. Deletions cut 4 bases from V and 4 bases from J, with 8 bases between. Germline loops: CDR1 SGHTA, CDR2 FQGNSA. In DNA, the CDR3 is TGTGCCAGCAGCTCCCAGACGAATCAGCCCCAGCATTTT. Protein sequence: CASSSQTNQPQHF. Full variable domain (remainder filled in from reference TRBV7-2 and TRBJ1-5): GAGVSQSPSNKVTEKGKDVELRCDPISGHTALYWYRQSLGQGLEFLIYFQGNSAPDKSGLPSDRFSAERTGGSVSTLTIQRTQQEDSAVYLCASSSQTNQPQHFGDGTRLSIL.

This clonotype was detected many times. The chain combines TRBV20-1 with TRBJ2-7; TRBD1 might be the D (6 bases). The germline V gene has CDR1 DFQATT and CDR2 SNEGSKA (reference sequence). The CDR3 has 18 residues. V was clipped by 0 bases and J by 3 bases, with 24 bases between them. CDR3 sequence (DNA): TGCAGTGCTAGAGATTCTGGCGGAGACAGGAAAACGGACTACGAGCAGTACTTC. This sequence encodes CSARDSGGDRKTDYEQYF.

The chain carries TRBV20-1 and TRBJ1-2; a possible D gene is TRBD1 (5 bases). Germline loops: CDR1 DFQATT, CDR2 SNEGSKA (reference sequence). V was shortened by 5 bases and J by 6 bases, with 16 bases between the two germline ends. The CDR3 sequence is 13 residues long. CDR3 sequence: CSAHGAVHHGYTF. Written as DNA, the CDR3 is TGCAGTGCTCATGGGGCGGTGCACCATGGCTACACCTTC.

This rearrangement joins TRBV28 to TRBJ2-7; D might be TRBD2 (5 bases). CDR1 MDHEN and CDR2 SYDVKM come from the germline V gene. The CDR3 covers 14 residues. V was trimmed by 4 bases and J by 2 bases, leaving 12 bases between them. The CDR3 loop reads CASSSRPGTYEQYF. CDR3 DNA: TGTGCCAGCAGTTCTCGGCCGGGGACCTACGAGCAGTACTTC.

The V call is TRBV5-8, the J call TRBJ1-1; maybe TRBD1 (5 bases). This CDR3 has 14 amino acids. The ends were cut back, 4 bases at V and 1 base at J, with 11 bases in the middle. The germline V gene encodes CDR1 SGHTS and CDR2 YDEGEE. CDR3 residues: CASSQDGTNTEAFF. CDR3 nucleotides: TGTGCCAGCAGCCAGGACGGGACGAACACTGAAGCTTTCTTT.

This clonotype was observed many times. The J gene is TRBJ2-7, the V gene TRBV20-1; TRBD1 agrees at 11 bases. The CDR3 runs 14 residues. V lost 5 bases, J lost 1 base, and 4 bases stayed unmatched. Per germline, CDR1 DFQATT and CDR2 SNEGSKA (reference sequence). The chain's CDR3 is CSAEGQGGSYEQYF. DNA of the CDR3: TGCAGTGCTGAGGGACAGGGGGGATCCTACGAGCAGTACTTC.

The V call is TRBV30, the J call TRBJ1-1, with D unclear. Germline V lookup: CDR1 GTSNPN, CDR2 SVGIG (reference sequence). The V end lost 0 bases, the J end lost 8 bases, and 16 bases lay between the germline ends. The CDR3 has 14 residues. CDR3 coding DNA: TGTGCCTGGAGTGTAATTAACGTTATCGGGGAAGCTTTCTTT. Its translation: CAWSVINVIGEAFF.

In regard to this clonotype: This may arise from a read error, as a much more abundant clone is one base away. The V and J genes are TRBV29-1 and TRBJ1-1; D may be TRBD1 (5 bases). Trimming removed 4 bases at V and 4 bases at J, with 10 bases between. This CDR3 is built from 12 residues. Germline CDR1 and CDR2: SQVTM and ANQGSEA. The CDR3, as DNA: TGCAGCGTTGCAGGGTTCATCACTGAAGCTTTCTTT. Protein sequence: CSVAGFITEAFF.

This clonotype was counted ten times or more. This chain links TRBV10-3 with TRBJ1-3; D is uncertain. This CDR3 has 12 residues. Per germline, CDR1 ENHRY and CDR2 SYGVKD. Trimming removed 7 bases at V and 4 bases at J, with 8 bases between. DNA for the CDR3: TGTGCCATCACTTCACTCGGAAACACCATATATTTT. Its protein product is CAITSLGNTIYF.

This clonotype was seen ten or more times. In DNA form, the CDR3 reads TGTGCCAGCAGCCCCCTCTTAGGCCGAGAAGAGACCCAGTACTTC. Its protein product is CASSPLLGREETQYF. The chain links TRBV11-2 to TRBJ2-5; the D is unclear. Trimming took off 5 bases at V and 3 bases at J, with 16 bases between the two ends. The CDR3 has 15 amino acids. Germline-derived CDR1 and CDR2 are SGHAT and FQNNGV. Full variable domain (outside the CDR3, taken from reference TRBV11-2 and TRBJ2-5): EAGVAQSPRYKIIEKRQSVAFWCNPISGHATLYWYQQILGQGPKLLIQFQNNGVVDDSQLPKDRFSAERLKGVDSTLKIQPAKLEDSAVYLCASSPLLGREETQYFGPGTRLLVL.

This clonotype was recorded many times. The J gene is TRBJ1-1, the V gene TRBV24-1; no clear D. The CDR3 totals 13 residues. Trimming removed 6 bases from V and 1 base from J, with 8 bases in between. CDR1 is KGHDR, CDR2 SFDVKD, per germline. The CDR3 loop reads CATSNPGNTEAFF. DNA for the CDR3: TGTGCCACCAGTAACCCAGGGAACACTGAAGCTTTCTTT.

This clonotype was found once. The chain joins TRBV28 to TRBJ2-5, with 9 bases matching TRBD1. Germline values: CDR1 MDHEN, CDR2 SYDVKM. The CDR3 runs 15 residues. With 2 bases clipped from V and 0 bases from J, the junction kept 1 base outside the gene matches. Here the CDR3 reads CASSLTGGYQETQYF. The DNA for the CDR3 is TGTGCCAGCAGTTTAACAGGGGGCTACCAAGAGACCCAGTACTTC.

This clonotype has ten or more counts. The V call is TRBV4-1, the J call TRBJ1-1; D unresolved. This CDR3 spans 15 amino acids. Trimming removed 2 bases from V and 1 base from J, with 11 bases in between. Germline V gene data show CDR1 as MGHRA and CDR2 as YSYEKL. The CDR3, as DNA: TGCGCCAGCAGCCAAACCCAAGGCCGGAACACTGAAGCTTTCTTT. Amino acid sequence: CASSQTQGRNTEAFF.

This clonotype was picked up a small number of times. This sequence joins TRBV11-2 and TRBJ2-2; 8 bases align to TRBD1. Looked up from germline, CDR1 is SGHAT and CDR2 is FQNNGV. V lost 1 base and J lost 6; bases outside the gene matches: 7. The CDR3 is 16 amino acids. DNA of the CDR3: TGTGCCAGCAGCTTAGTCAGGGGGCGCTCGGCCGGGGAGCTGTTTTTT. Protein sequence: CASSLVRGRSAGELFF.

At least ten counts were recorded for this clonotype. This chain connects TRBV12-3 or TRBV12-4 to TRBJ2-5; 7 nucleotides agree with TRBD2. The CDR3 has 14 amino acids. After removal of 5 bases from V and 5 bases from J, the junction contained 8 bases not matched to a gene. CDR3 residues: CASSPGLVVETQYF. CDR3 DNA sequence: TGTGCCAGCAGTCCAGGACTAGTTGTGGAGACCCAGTACTTC.

This clonotype was observed many times. The chain uses TRBV11-1 and TRBJ2-5, with D perhaps TRBD2 (6 bases). The V gene's germline CDR1 is SGHAT and CDR2 FQDESV (reference sequence). V lost 5 bases and J lost 5, with 18 bases in between. This CDR3 spans 15 amino acids. DNA for the CDR3: TGTGCCAGCAGCCCTCCGGGTCAGCTAGCGGAGACCCAGTACTTC. Translating gives CASSPPGQLAETQYF.